This T cell receptor beta chain is drawn from a study of vaccination and CD4 T cells after COVID-19. Across the study: The peptides that stimulated the cells were overlapping spike peptides from SARS-CoV-2, HCoV-NL63, HCoV-OC43 and HCoV-229E.

The Oncomine TCR Beta short-read assay generated sequence data from the DNA of cultured CD4+ T cells. Using its own MiXCR run on the PCR reads, TCRdb lists one record per CDR3 protein. Among roughly 5,300 distinct CDR3 sequences, 44% were seen once, and the ten largest hold roughly 12%. CDR1 MNHEY and CDR2 SMNVEV come from the germline V gene (reference sequence). CDR3 length equals 14 residues. V was pared by 5 bases and J by 9 bases, with 14 bases between. Comment on this clonotype: Its cognate antigen is unknown.

Treatment here: roughly 11-day PBMC culture with coronavirus spike peptide pools or control peptides (ViraFEST assay). The source of this sequence is a human donor who had recovered from COVID-19. The sample taken for sequencing was CD4+ T cells from blood, cultured in vitro. The chain couples TRBV27 to TRBJ1-6, with D possibly being TRBD1 (5 bases). The CDR3 nucleotides are TGTGCCAGCAGTCTACAGGCCGCCAGTTCACCCCTCCACTTT. Residues: CASSLQAASSPLHF.